This TCR beta chain is from a study of preoperative IRX-2 immunotherapy in early breast cancer. The treatment here: preoperative locoregional IRX-2 cytokine immunotherapy. Preoperative locoregional IRX-2 cytokine immunotherapy was tested in the phase Ib source study. This CDR3 region has 12 residues. Germline V gene data show CDR1 as GTSNPN and CDR2 as SVGIG (reference sequence). Trimming removed 0 bases from V and 3 bases from J, with 3 bases in between. Assay used: immunoSEQ multiplex PCR; TCRdb lists only in-frame clones, some missing. The sample carries about 3,400 clones, 79% recorded once. The rearrangement links TRBV30 to TRBJ2-1; D unresolved. Sequences were derived from tumor tissue, sampled after IRX-2 immunotherapy. This TCR was sampled from a human donor with breast cancer. CDR3 amino acids: CAWSVNYNEQFF. CDR3 sequence (DNA): TGTGCCTGGAGTGTAAACTACAATGAGCAGTTCTTC.